This is a list of T cell receptor beta chains from one sample in a study of blood T cells in healthy people across ages. TCRdb redid the calling of the 5' RACE reads with MiXCR, one entry per CDR3 protein. The sample lists about 680,000 distinct CDR3 sequences; about 52% were seen once. Sequenced: blood. The source is a woman in her sixties in good health. Each CDR3 is given with its conserved first and last residue. Fields, in order: CDR3 protein, CDR3 DNA, clone size, J gene, D gene, V gene. D genes are given only for firm matches. Not all rows give a size; the values are once, few, many and, for expanded clones, a class.

CDR3aa: CASSQGLAGGTGELFF
CDR3nt: TGTGCCAGCAGCCAGGGACTAGCGGGAGGGACCGGGGAGCTGTTTTTT
abundance: .
j_gene: TRBJ2-2
d_gene: TRBD2
v_gene: TRBV4-2

CDR3aa: CASSQDASEQYF
CDR3nt: TGTGCCAGCAGCCAAGATGCTAGTGAGCAGTACTTC
abundance: .
j_gene: TRBJ2-7
d_gene: .
v_gene: TRBV3-1

CDR3aa: CASSPPQGVVNVLTF
CDR3nt: TGTGCCAGCTCACCCCCACAGGGAGTGGTCAACGTCCTGACTTTC
abundance: once
j_gene: TRBJ2-6
d_gene: .
v_gene: TRBV18

CDR3aa: CSVEAPDRATDTQYF
CDR3nt: TGCAGCGTTGAAGCCCCGGACAGGGCTACAGATACGCAGTATTTT
abundance: few
j_gene: TRBJ2-3
d_gene: TRBD1
v_gene: TRBV29-1

CDR3aa: CASSLFKGETQYF
CDR3nt: TGTGCCAGCAGCTTATTCAAAGGGGAGACCCAGTACTTC
abundance: few
j_gene: TRBJ2-5
d_gene: .
v_gene: TRBV7-2

CDR3aa: CSARPGAEQFF
CDR3nt: TGCAGTGCTAGGCCGGGAGCTGAGCAGTTCTTC
abundance: .
j_gene: TRBJ2-1
d_gene: .
v_gene: TRBV20-1

CDR3aa: CASSPRGGRAQETQYF
CDR3nt: TGTGCCAGCAGCCCCCGGGGGGGTAGGGCTCAAGAGACCCAGTACTTC
abundance: few
j_gene: TRBJ2-5
d_gene: TRBD2
v_gene: TRBV7-2

CDR3aa: CSAYDRGPRGYNSPLHF
CDR3nt: TGCAGTGCCTACGACAGGGGGCCCCGAGGATATAATTCACCCCTCCACTTT
abundance: .
j_gene: TRBJ1-6
d_gene: TRBD1
v_gene: TRBV20-1

CDR3aa: CSARDRSFGTGGLKEQYF
CDR3nt: TGCAGTGCTAGAGATAGGTCGTTCGGGACAGGGGGTTTGAAAGAGCAGTACTTC
abundance: .
j_gene: TRBJ2-5
d_gene: TRBD1
v_gene: TRBV20-1

CDR3aa: CASRGPGLAVPYEQYF
CDR3nt: TGTGCCAGCAGGGGACCGGGACTAGCGGTACCCTACGAGCAGTACTTC
abundance: .
j_gene: TRBJ2-7
d_gene: TRBD2
v_gene: TRBV6-2/TRBV6-3

CDR3aa: CASSLGQLSSYEQYF
CDR3nt: TGTGCCAGCAGCCTGGGACAGTTGAGCTCCTACGAGCAGTACTTC
abundance: .
j_gene: TRBJ2-7
d_gene: TRBD1
v_gene: TRBV3-1

CDR3aa: CASSRQSRGNLETQYF
CDR3nt: TGTGCCAGCAGCCGACAGAGCAGGGGAAATCTAGAGACCCAGTACTTC
abundance: many
j_gene: TRBJ2-5
d_gene: .
v_gene: TRBV6-6

CDR3aa: CASSYPRGTYEQYF
CDR3nt: TGTGCCAGCAGTTACCCCAGGGGCACCTACGAGCAGTACTTC
abundance: .
j_gene: TRBJ2-7
d_gene: .
v_gene: TRBV6-6

CDR3aa: CASSLGRANYGYTF
CDR3nt: TGTGCCAGCAGTCTGGGGAGGGCGAACTATGGCTACACCTTC
abundance: .
j_gene: TRBJ1-2
d_gene: .
v_gene: TRBV2

CDR3aa: CASSRGVNTEAFF
CDR3nt: TGTGCCAGCAGCCGCGGGGTAAACACTGAAGCTTTCTTT
abundance: .
j_gene: TRBJ1-1
d_gene: .
v_gene: TRBV7-9

CDR3aa: CSPTGTNTEAFF
CDR3nt: TGCAGTCCAACAGGGACGAACACTGAAGCTTTCTTT
abundance: .
j_gene: TRBJ1-1
d_gene: .
v_gene: TRBV20-1

CDR3aa: CSAETQGGRKYNEQFF
CDR3nt: TGCAGTGCAGAGACTCAGGGAGGGCGAAAGTACAATGAGCAGTTCTTC
abundance: .
j_gene: TRBJ2-1
d_gene: TRBD2
v_gene: TRBV20-1

CDR3aa: CASSPRRSSYNEQFF
CDR3nt: TGTGCCAGCAGCCCCCGACGAAGCTCCTACAATGAGCAGTTCTTC
abundance: .
j_gene: TRBJ2-1
d_gene: .
v_gene: TRBV7-3

CDR3aa: CSANRAPGDTQYF
CDR3nt: TGCAGTGCTAATCGCGCCCCCGGGGATACGCAGTATTTT
abundance: few
j_gene: TRBJ2-3
d_gene: .
v_gene: TRBV20-1

CDR3aa: CASSFASGRISLDTQYF
CDR3nt: TGTGCCAGCAGCTTTGCTAGCGGGAGGATCAGTTTAGATACGCAGTATTTT
abundance: .
j_gene: TRBJ2-3
d_gene: TRBD2
v_gene: TRBV7-9

CDR3aa: CASSLEGVYNDEQYF
CDR3nt: TGTGCCAGCAGCTTAGAAGGGGTATACAATGACGAGCAGTACTTC
abundance: .
j_gene: TRBJ2-7
d_gene: .
v_gene: TRBV7-9

CDR3aa: CASSQGDRDSYNEQFF
CDR3nt: TGCGCCAGCAGCCAAGGGGACAGGGACTCCTACAATGAGCAGTTCTTC
abundance: .
j_gene: TRBJ2-1
d_gene: TRBD1
v_gene: TRBV4-3

CDR3aa: CASSKRELYEQYF
CDR3nt: TGTGCCAGCAGCAAGCGGGAACTCTACGAGCAGTACTTC
abundance: medium-sized
j_gene: TRBJ2-7
d_gene: TRBD2
v_gene: TRBV7-9

CDR3aa: CASSPRQGKGQYF
CDR3nt: TGTGCCAGCAGCCCCCGACAGGGAAAGGGGCAGTACTTC
abundance: .
j_gene: TRBJ2-7
d_gene: TRBD1
v_gene: TRBV7-3

CDR3aa: CASSFGEGVQYF
CDR3nt: TGTGCCAGCAGCTTTGGAGAGGGGGTGCAGTACTTC
abundance: .
j_gene: TRBJ2-5
d_gene: .
v_gene: TRBV7-2

CDR3aa: CASSLRQGWGNERFF
CDR3nt: TGTGCCAGCAGTTTGAGGCAGGGGTGGGGCAATGAGCGGTTCTTC
abundance: .
j_gene: TRBJ2-1
d_gene: .
v_gene: TRBV7-2

CDR3aa: CASRNKTGLGYTQYF
CDR3nt: TGTGCCAGCAGGAATAAAACGGGTCTCGGGTATACGCAGTATTTT
abundance: .
j_gene: TRBJ2-3
d_gene: .
v_gene: TRBV27

CDR3aa: CASSQDIGPNTEAFF
CDR3nt: TGCGCCAGCAGCCAAGATATAGGGCCTAACACTGAAGCTTTCTTT
abundance: many
j_gene: TRBJ1-1
d_gene: .
v_gene: TRBV4-3

CDR3aa: CASSQNPLIMNTEAFF
CDR3nt: TGCGCCAGCAGCCAAAATCCTCTTATCATGAACACTGAAGCTTTCTTT
abundance: few
j_gene: TRBJ1-1
d_gene: .
v_gene: TRBV4-3

CDR3aa: CSARVWDREYEQYF
CDR3nt: TGCAGTGCTAGAGTTTGGGACAGAGAATACGAGCAGTACTTC
abundance: .
j_gene: TRBJ2-7
d_gene: TRBD1
v_gene: TRBV20-1

CDR3aa: CASSQDKELLAGGPVLGELFF
CDR3nt: TGTGCCAGCAGCCAAGATAAGGAGTTGCTAGCGGGAGGGCCGGTACTCGGGGAGCTGTTTTTT
abundance: .
j_gene: TRBJ2-2
d_gene: TRBD2
v_gene: TRBV3-1

CDR3aa: CASSSLLAQYF
CDR3nt: TGTGCCAGCAGCTCCCTTCTCGCGCAGTATTTT
abundance: few
j_gene: TRBJ2-3
d_gene: .
v_gene: TRBV5-6

CDR3aa: CASSLRADSTDTQYF
CDR3nt: TGTGCCAGCAGCTTAAGGGCAGATAGCACAGATACGCAGTATTTT
abundance: few
j_gene: TRBJ2-3
d_gene: .
v_gene: TRBV7-2

CDR3aa: CASSLIPGPNNEQFF
CDR3nt: TGCGCCAGCAGTCTAATACCGGGCCCGAACAATGAGCAGTTCTTC
abundance: few
j_gene: TRBJ2-1
d_gene: .
v_gene: TRBV5-1

CDR3aa: CASSFSGRTYNEQYF
CDR3nt: TGTGCCAGCAGCTTTAGCGGGAGGACATACAATGAGCAGTACTTC
abundance: .
j_gene: TRBJ2-7
d_gene: TRBD2
v_gene: TRBV7-2

CDR3aa: CASSQRGQGHEQYF
CDR3nt: TGTGCCAGCAGCCAAAGAGGACAGGGCCACGAGCAGTACTTC
abundance: .
j_gene: TRBJ2-7
d_gene: TRBD1
v_gene: TRBV3-1

CDR3aa: CASSTGLSSEQYF
CDR3nt: TGTGCCAGCAGCACAGGGCTCTCGTCCGAGCAGTACTTC
abundance: .
j_gene: TRBJ2-7
d_gene: .
v_gene: TRBV7-8

CDR3aa: CASSLGDYQGETQYF
CDR3nt: TGTGCCAGCAGCTTAGGGGACTACCAGGGGGAGACCCAGTACTTC
abundance: few
j_gene: TRBJ2-5
d_gene: .
v_gene: TRBV7-2

CDR3aa: CANRLAGGSEQFF
CDR3nt: TGTGCCAACCGACTAGCGGGAGGGTCTGAGCAGTTCTTC
abundance: .
j_gene: TRBJ2-1
d_gene: TRBD2
v_gene: TRBV27

CDR3aa: CASSQQGVPAGNNEQFF
CDR3nt: TGTGCCAGCAGCCAACAAGGGGTTCCAGCGGGCAACAATGAGCAGTTTTTC
abundance: .
j_gene: TRBJ2-1
d_gene: .
v_gene: TRBV11-2

CDR3aa: CASSWTSGIGDTQYF
CDR3nt: TGTGCCAGCAGTTGGACTAGCGGGATTGGAGATACGCAGTATTTT
abundance: few
j_gene: TRBJ2-3
d_gene: TRBD2
v_gene: TRBV12-3/TRBV12-4

CDR3aa: CASAQGTGPYEQYF
CDR3nt: TGTGCCAGCGCCCAGGGGACAGGGCCCTACGAGCAGTACTTC
abundance: .
j_gene: TRBJ2-7
d_gene: TRBD1
v_gene: TRBV19

CDR3aa: CAISEQGFNSPLHF
CDR3nt: TGTGCCATCAGTGAACAGGGGTTTAATTCACCCCTCCACTTT
abundance: once
j_gene: TRBJ1-6
d_gene: TRBD1
v_gene: TRBV10-3

CDR3aa: CSARKTSDLVREQYF
CDR3nt: TGCAGTGCCCGGAAGACTAGCGACCTCGTGCGAGAGCAGTACTTC
abundance: few
j_gene: TRBJ2-7
d_gene: TRBD2
v_gene: TRBV20-1